This T cell receptor beta chain appears in the sequencing data of a study of blood T cell repertoires in COVID-19. Study-level information: Material from acute and convalescent COVID-19 was sourced from the United States, Italy and Spain. T cells, B-cell-depleted T cells, or PBMCs provided the cDNA or gDNA that served as material.

Germline V gene data show CDR1 as SNHLY and CDR2 as FYNNEI. The V end lost 3 bases, the J end lost 0 bases, and 8 bases lay between the germline ends. The CDR3 has 15 residues. The protocol was immunoSEQ multiplex PCR, while the TCRdb copy is restricted to in-frame clones and leaves out a portion. The repertoire holds approximately 150,000 clones, with about 80% as singletons. This rearrangement joins TRBV2 to TRBJ1-4; D gene uncertain. This TCR was sampled from a woman aged 80 or over with acute or convalescent COVID-19. The sequenced sample was peripheral blood. The CDR3 DNA follows: TGTGCCAGCAGTGATGACAATCCAACTAATGAAAAACTGTTTTTT. Amino acid sequence: CASSDDNPTNEKLFF.